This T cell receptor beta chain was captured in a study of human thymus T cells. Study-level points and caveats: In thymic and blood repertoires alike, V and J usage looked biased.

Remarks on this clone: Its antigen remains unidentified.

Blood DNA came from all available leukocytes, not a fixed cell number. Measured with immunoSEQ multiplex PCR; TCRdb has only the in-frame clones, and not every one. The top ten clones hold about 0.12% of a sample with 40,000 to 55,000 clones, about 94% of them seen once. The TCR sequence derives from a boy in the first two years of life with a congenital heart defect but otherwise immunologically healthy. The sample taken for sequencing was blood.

CDR3 bases: TGTGCCAGCAGCCGCACAGGATACGAGCAGTACTTC. Translation: CASSRTGYEQYF. The genes are TRBV7-9 and TRBJ2-7; D is possibly TRBD1 (5 bases). With 5 bases removed from V and 4 bases from J, the gap between germline ends came to 9 bases. From germline, CDR1 is SEHNR and CDR2 FQNEAQ (reference sequence). CDR3 size: 12 residues.